The subject of this entry is one TCR beta chain. The sample originates from a study of OX40 agonist ivuxolimab in advanced cancers. The CDR3 has 13 residues. The germline V gene has CDR1 MRHNA and CDR2 SNTAGT. V was clipped by 4 bases and J by 5 bases, with 8 bases between them. Here immunoSEQ multiplex PCR was the method, and the copy in TCRdb shows in-frame clones only, minus some. In the table there are fewer than 90,000 clones, around 88% of which are singletons. This chain uses TRBV6-4 with TRBJ2-2; no firm D call. The clonotype comes from an adult with an advanced solid tumor such as melanoma, head and neck, liver or kidney cancer. The specimen was CD4+ or CD8+ T cells sorted from blood, collected in a trial of the OX40 agonist ivuxolimab. Written as DNA, the CDR3 is TGTGCCAGCAGTGTGGACGGAACCGGGGAGCTGTTTTTT. This gives the protein CASSVDGTGELFF.